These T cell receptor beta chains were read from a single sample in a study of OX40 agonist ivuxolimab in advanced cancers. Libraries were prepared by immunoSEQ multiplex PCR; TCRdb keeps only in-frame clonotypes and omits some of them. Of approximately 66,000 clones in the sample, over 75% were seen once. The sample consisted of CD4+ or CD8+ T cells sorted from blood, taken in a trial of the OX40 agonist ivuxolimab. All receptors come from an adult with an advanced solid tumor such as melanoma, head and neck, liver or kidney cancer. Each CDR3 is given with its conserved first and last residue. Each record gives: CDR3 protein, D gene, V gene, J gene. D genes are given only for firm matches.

cdr3_aa: CASSLVGFSPGDEQYF
d_call: -
v_call: TRBV5-4
j_call: TRBJ2-7

cdr3_aa: CASSPSTLEQYF
d_call: -
v_call: TRBV9
j_call: TRBJ2-7

cdr3_aa: CASSPGQGAVNEQFF
d_call: TRBD1
v_call: TRBV6-5
j_call: TRBJ2-1

cdr3_aa: CASQGDRGNTEAFF
d_call: TRBD1
v_call: TRBV28
j_call: TRBJ1-1

cdr3_aa: CASSFGESYEQYF
d_call: -
v_call: TRBV7-7
j_call: TRBJ2-7

cdr3_aa: CASSQVPGLAEAFF
d_call: -
v_call: TRBV4-3
j_call: TRBJ1-1

cdr3_aa: CASSLVLGQGDYQPQHF
d_call: TRBD1
v_call: TRBV5-4
j_call: TRBJ1-5

cdr3_aa: CASSYTTGYVEKLFF
d_call: -
v_call: TRBV7-9
j_call: TRBJ1-4

cdr3_aa: CASSIQGYSGNTIYF
d_call: -
v_call: TRBV19
j_call: TRBJ1-3

cdr3_aa: CASSPWDGSYEQYF
d_call: -
v_call: TRBV27
j_call: TRBJ2-7

cdr3_aa: CASSSTITGPDYGYTF
d_call: -
v_call: TRBV5-1
j_call: TRBJ1-2

cdr3_aa: CASSQKAGEVYEQYF
d_call: TRBD2
v_call: TRBV4-1
j_call: TRBJ2-7

cdr3_aa: CASSLTGTGGYEQYF
d_call: TRBD1
v_call: TRBV5-1
j_call: TRBJ2-7

cdr3_aa: CASSSGPEDYGYTF
d_call: -
v_call: TRBV7-9
j_call: TRBJ1-2

cdr3_aa: CASNSGAGYNEQFF
d_call: -
v_call: TRBV27
j_call: TRBJ2-1

cdr3_aa: CASSQYWTGGGSGYTF
d_call: TRBD1
v_call: TRBV4-3
j_call: TRBJ1-2

cdr3_aa: CASSGGTGASLYEQYF
d_call: -
v_call: TRBV10-2
j_call: TRBJ2-7

cdr3_aa: CASSYTTASGAFF
d_call: -
v_call: TRBV6-5
j_call: TRBJ1-1

cdr3_aa: CASSLTGDTIYF
d_call: -
v_call: TRBV5-4
j_call: TRBJ1-3

cdr3_aa: CASSPPTSGRYNEQFF
d_call: TRBD2
v_call: TRBV28
j_call: TRBJ2-1

cdr3_aa: CASSQDIVEFNQPQHF
d_call: -
v_call: TRBV4-1
j_call: TRBJ1-5

cdr3_aa: CASSLTGTLDEKLFF
d_call: -
v_call: TRBV6-5
j_call: TRBJ1-4

cdr3_aa: CASSSRGGGEPQHF
d_call: -
v_call: TRBV28
j_call: TRBJ1-5

cdr3_aa: CVSRLFSNEQFF
d_call: -
v_call: TRBV5-1
j_call: TRBJ2-1

cdr3_aa: CASSLGAEQFF
d_call: -
v_call: TRBV6-5
j_call: TRBJ2-1

cdr3_aa: CASSSLGGDNEQFF
d_call: -
v_call: TRBV27
j_call: TRBJ2-1